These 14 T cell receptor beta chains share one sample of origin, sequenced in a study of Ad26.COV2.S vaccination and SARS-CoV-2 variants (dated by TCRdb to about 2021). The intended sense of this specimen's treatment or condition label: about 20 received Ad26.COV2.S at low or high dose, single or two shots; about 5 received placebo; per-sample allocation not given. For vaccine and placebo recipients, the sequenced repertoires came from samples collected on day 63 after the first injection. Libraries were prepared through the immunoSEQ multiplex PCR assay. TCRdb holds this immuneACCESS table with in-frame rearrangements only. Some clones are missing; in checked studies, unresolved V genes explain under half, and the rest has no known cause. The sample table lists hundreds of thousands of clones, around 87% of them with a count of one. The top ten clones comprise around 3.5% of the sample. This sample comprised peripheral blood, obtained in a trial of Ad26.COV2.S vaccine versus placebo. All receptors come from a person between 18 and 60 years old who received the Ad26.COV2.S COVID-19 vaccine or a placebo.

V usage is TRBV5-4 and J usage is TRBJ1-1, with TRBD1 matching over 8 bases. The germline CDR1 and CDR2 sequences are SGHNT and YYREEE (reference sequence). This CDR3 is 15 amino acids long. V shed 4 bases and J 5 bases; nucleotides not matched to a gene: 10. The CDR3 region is CASSQSGQGRTEAFF. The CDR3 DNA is TGTGCCAGCAGCCAATCCGGACAGGGACGGACTGAAGCTTTCTTT. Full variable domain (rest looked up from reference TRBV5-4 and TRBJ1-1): ETGVTQSPTHLIKTRGQQVTLRCSSQSGHNTVSWYQQALGQGPQFIFQYYREEENGRGNFPPRFSGLQFPNYSSELNVNALELDDSALYLCASSQSGQGRTEAFFGQGTRLTVV.

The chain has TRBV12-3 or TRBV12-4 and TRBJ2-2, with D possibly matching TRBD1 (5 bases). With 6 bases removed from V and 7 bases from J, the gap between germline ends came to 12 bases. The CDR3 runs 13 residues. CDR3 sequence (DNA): TGTGCCAGCAGCCAGGGTGGAGTCGGGGAGCTGTTTTTT. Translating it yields CASSQGGVGELFF.

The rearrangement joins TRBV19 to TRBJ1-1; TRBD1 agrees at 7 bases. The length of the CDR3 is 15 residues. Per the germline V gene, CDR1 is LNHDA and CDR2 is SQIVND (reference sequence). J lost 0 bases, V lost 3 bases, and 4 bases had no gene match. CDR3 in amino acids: CASSIPGGLNTEAFF. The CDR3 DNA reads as TGTGCCAGTAGTATCCCAGGGGGTTTGAACACTGAAGCTTTCTTT.

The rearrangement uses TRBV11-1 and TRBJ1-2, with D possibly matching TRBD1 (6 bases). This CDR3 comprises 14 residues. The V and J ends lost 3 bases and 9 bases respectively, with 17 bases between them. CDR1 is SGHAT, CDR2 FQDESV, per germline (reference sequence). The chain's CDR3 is CASSLGHGSGSYTF. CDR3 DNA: TGTGCCAGCAGCTTGGGACACGGATCTGGGAGCTACACCTTC.

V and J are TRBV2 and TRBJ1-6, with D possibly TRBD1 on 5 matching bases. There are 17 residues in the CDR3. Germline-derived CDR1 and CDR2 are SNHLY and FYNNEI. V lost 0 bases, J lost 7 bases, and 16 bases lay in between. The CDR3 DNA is TGTGCCAGCAGTGAAGCAGTCTCCCGGGGACCAAATTCACCCCTCCACTTT. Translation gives CASSEAVSRGPNSPLHF.

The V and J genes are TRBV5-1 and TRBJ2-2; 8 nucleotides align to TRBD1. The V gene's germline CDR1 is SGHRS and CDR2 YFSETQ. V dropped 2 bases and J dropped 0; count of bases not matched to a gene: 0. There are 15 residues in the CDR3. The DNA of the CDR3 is TGCGCCAGCAGCTTACAGGGGGCGAACACCGGGGAGCTGTTTTTT. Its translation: CASSLQGANTGELFF.

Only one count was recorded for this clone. The CDR3 is CASSLKKGTATFSGNTIYF. In nucleotides, the CDR3 is TGTGCCAGCAGCTTAAAGAAGGGGACAGCTACCTTCTCTGGAAACACCATATATTTT. V and J are TRBV7-8 and TRBJ1-3; TRBD1 matches 7 bases. The trim removed 2 bases at V and 0 bases at J, leaving 13 bases unmatched. Germline CDR1 SGHVS, CDR2 FQNEAQ. The CDR3 contains 19 residues.

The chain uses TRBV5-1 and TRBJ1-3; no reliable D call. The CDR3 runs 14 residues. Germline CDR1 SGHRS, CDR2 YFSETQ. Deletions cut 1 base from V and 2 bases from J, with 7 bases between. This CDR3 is CASSLSGTGNTIYF. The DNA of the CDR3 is TGCGCCAGCAGCTTGTCCGGAACTGGAAACACCATATATTTT.

The CDR3 region has the DNA TGTGCCAGCAGCTCCCGGGACAGAAACAATGAGCAGTTCTTC. Encoded protein: CASSSRDRNNEQFF. The chain uses TRBV7-3 and TRBJ2-1; 7 bases are a match to TRBD1. CDR1 is SGHTA and CDR2 is FQGTGA in the germline V gene. The CDR3 covers 14 residues. Trimming took 4 bases from V and 5 from J; bases not matched to a gene: 5. Complete variable domain (other parts from reference TRBV7-3 and TRBJ2-1): GAGVSQTPSNKVTEKGKYVELRCDPISGHTALYWYRQSLGQGPEFLIYFQGTGAADDSGLPNDRFFAVRPEGSVSTLKIQRTERGDSAVYLCASSSRDRNNEQFFGPGTRLTVL.

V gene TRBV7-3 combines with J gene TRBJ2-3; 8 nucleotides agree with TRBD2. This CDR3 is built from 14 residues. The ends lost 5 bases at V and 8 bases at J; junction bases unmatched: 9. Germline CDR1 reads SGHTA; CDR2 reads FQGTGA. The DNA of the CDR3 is TGTGCCAGCAGCCCCGGGACTAGTCATGCTACGCAGTATTTT. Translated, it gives CASSPGTSHATQYF.

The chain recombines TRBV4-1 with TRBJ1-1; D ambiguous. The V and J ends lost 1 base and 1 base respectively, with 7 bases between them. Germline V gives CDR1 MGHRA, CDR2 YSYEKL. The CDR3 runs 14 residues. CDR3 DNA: TGCGCCAGCAGCCAAGTGCGGCAGAACACTGAAGCTTTCTTT. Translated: CASSQVRQNTEAFF.

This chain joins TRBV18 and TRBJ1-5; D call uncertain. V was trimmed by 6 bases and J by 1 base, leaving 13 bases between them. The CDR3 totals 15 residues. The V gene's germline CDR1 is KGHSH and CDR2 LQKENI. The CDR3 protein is CASSTDLGSNQPQHF. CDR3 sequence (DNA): TGTGCCAGCTCGACTGACCTAGGGAGCAATCAGCCCCAGCATTTT.

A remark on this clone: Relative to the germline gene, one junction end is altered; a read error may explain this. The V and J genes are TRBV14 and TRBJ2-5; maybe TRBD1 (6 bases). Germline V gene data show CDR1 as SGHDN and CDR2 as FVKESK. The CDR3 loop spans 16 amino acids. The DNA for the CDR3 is TGTGCCAGCGGCCAGGGGTGGGGCCCCGTCGGAGAGACCCAGTACTTC. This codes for CASGQGWGPVGETQYF. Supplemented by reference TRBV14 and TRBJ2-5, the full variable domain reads EAGVTQFPSHSVIEKGQTVTLRCDPISGHDNLYWYRRVMGKEIKFLLHFVKESKQDESGMPNNRFLAERTGGTYSTLKVQPAELEDSGVYFCASGQGWGPVGETQYFGPGTRLLVL.

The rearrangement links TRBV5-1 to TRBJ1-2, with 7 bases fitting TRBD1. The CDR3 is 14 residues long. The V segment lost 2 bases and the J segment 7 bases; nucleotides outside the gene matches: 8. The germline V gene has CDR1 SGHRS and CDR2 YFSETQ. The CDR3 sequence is CASSLGTDAGGYTF. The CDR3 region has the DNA TGCGCCAGCAGCTTAGGGACAGATGCGGGTGGCTACACCTTC. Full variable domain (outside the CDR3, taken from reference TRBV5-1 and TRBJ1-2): KAGVTQTPRYLIKTRGQQVTLSCSPISGHRSVSWYQQTPGQGLQFLFEYFSETQRNKGNFPGRFSGRQFSNSRSEMNVSTLELGDSALYLCASSLGTDAGGYTFGSGTRLTVV.